This TCR beta chain was identified in a study of blood T cell repertoires in COVID-19. Whole-study context: Some COVID-19 samples were acute and others convalescent; all came from the United States, Italy and Spain. PBMCs, B-cell-depleted T cells, or T cells were the source of the cDNA or gDNA that made up the material.

CDR3 length: 12 amino acids. Trimming stripped 6 bases from V and 3 bases from J, with 9 bases between. In the original workflow: Estimation of nucleated cell counts relied on the amplification of reference gene primers. Repertoires were generated with immunoSEQ multiplex PCR, while TCRdb's copy carries only in-frame clones and drops some. The DNA gave D and trimming, while V, J and clone size come from that table. The table shows 65,000 to 70,000 clones, with about 91% occurring only once. This clonotype was sampled from a human donor with active COVID-19. The donor label of this sample is uncertain. Sample: peripheral blood. The genes are TRBV12-3 or TRBV12-4 and TRBJ2-7; D is undetermined. This CDR3 reads CASSTLNYEQYF. In DNA, the CDR3 is TGTGCCAGCAGCACACTAAACTACGAGCAGTACTTC.